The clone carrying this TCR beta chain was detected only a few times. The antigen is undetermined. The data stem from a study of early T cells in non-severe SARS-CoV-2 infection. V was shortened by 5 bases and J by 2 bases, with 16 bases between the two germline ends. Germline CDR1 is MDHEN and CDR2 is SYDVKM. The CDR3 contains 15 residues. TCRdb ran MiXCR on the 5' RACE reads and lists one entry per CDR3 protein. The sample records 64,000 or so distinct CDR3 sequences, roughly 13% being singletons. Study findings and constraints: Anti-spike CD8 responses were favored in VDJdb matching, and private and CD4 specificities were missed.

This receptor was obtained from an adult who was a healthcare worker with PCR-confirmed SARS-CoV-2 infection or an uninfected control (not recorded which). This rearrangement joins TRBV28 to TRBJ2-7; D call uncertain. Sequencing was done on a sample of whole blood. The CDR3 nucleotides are TGTGCCAGCAGTCCCCATTTGAGGAAAACCTACGAGCAGTACTTC. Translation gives CASSPHLRKTYEQYF.